The 22 T cell receptor beta chains below were found in one sample sequenced in a study of control samples from healthy donors and cancer patients. Profiled with immunoSEQ multiplex PCR; TCRdb holds only in-frame clones, not every one. The sample lists 90,000 to 110,000 clones; roughly 91% were seen once. Sample: blood. These receptor sequences come from a woman in her forties or fifties in good health.

The V gene is TRBV19, the J gene TRBJ1-2; D not certain. This CDR3 has 13 amino acids. Germline V gene lookup returns CDR1 LNHDA and CDR2 SQIVND (reference sequence). Trimming removed 8 bases from V and 3 bases from J, with 13 bases in between. The CDR3 protein is CASGFLRDYGYTF. The CDR3 nucleotides read TGTGCCAGTGGCTTCCTCCGGGACTATGGCTACACCTTC.

This clone was detected only a few times. J is TRBJ1-2 and V is TRBV11-2; D gene unclear. V was shortened by 3 bases and J by 8 bases, with 13 bases between the two germline ends. Germline values: CDR1 SGHAT, CDR2 FQNNGV. The CDR3 sequence is 13 residues long. CDR3 nucleotides: TGTGCCAGCAGCTTCGGCGGAGAGAGCGGCTACACCTTC. Translation: CASSFGGESGYTF.

This clone was seen once. This rearrangement joins TRBV27 to TRBJ2-7, with a possible D match to TRBD1 (6 bases). The CDR3 runs to 14 residues. V was pared by 5 bases and J by 2 bases, with 13 bases between. The V gene's germline CDR1 is MNHEY and CDR2 SMNVEV (reference sequence). CDR3 sequence reads: CASSTRDTPYEQYF. The CDR3 bases are TGTGCCAGCAGTACCCGGGACACACCCTACGAGCAGTACTTC.

The chain is built from TRBV14 and TRBJ1-3; D is undetermined. CDR1 and CDR2 (germline): SGHDN, FVKESK. This CDR3 comprises 14 residues. The V end was cut by 5 bases, the J end by 0 bases, with 8 bases between. CDR3 residues: CASSAHLSGNTIYF. Written as DNA, the CDR3 is TGTGCCAGCAGCGCGCACCTCTCTGGAAACACCATATATTTT.

The chain employs TRBV7-2 and TRBJ2-1, with D possibly being TRBD2 (6 bases). CDR3 length equals 16 residues. Between the trimmed V and J ends, which lost 8 bases and 4 bases, there was a span of 21 bases. Per the germline V gene, CDR1 is SGHTA and CDR2 is FQGNSA. CDR3 coding DNA: TGTGCCAGCGAAGAAGGCTACGGGGGTAGATACAATGAGCAGTTCTTC. This gives the protein CASEEGYGGRYNEQFF.

The chain has TRBV11-2 and TRBJ2-3, with D tentatively TRBD1 (6 bases). Looked up from germline, CDR1 is SGHAT and CDR2 is FQNNGV. The CDR3 has 15 amino acids. V lost 5 bases, J lost 5 bases, and 17 bases lay in between. The CDR3 coding sequence is TGTGCCAGCAGCCCACATACAGGGTTGGGAGATACGCAGTATTTT. This gives the protein CASSPHTGLGDTQYF.

This chain connects TRBV27 to TRBJ1-2; D might be TRBD1 (5 bases). V shed 5 bases and J shed 0 bases, with 10 bases lying between them. This CDR3 is 14 amino acids long. CDR1 MNHEY and CDR2 SMNVEV come from the germline V gene (reference sequence). The CDR3 DNA sequence: TGTGCCAGCAGTACACAGGAGACTAACTATGGCTACACCTTC. Amino acids: CASSTQETNYGYTF.

The rearrangement uses TRBV6-2 or TRBV6-3 and TRBJ1-2; no reliable D call. The length of the CDR3 is 17 residues. V dropped 0 bases and J dropped 3 bases, with 17 bases sitting between them. Germline CDR1 MNHEY, CDR2 SVGEGT. The CDR3 bases are TGTGCCAGCAGTTACTCGATGTCAGCCGATCACGACTATGGCTACACCTTC. It codes for CASSYSMSADHDYGYTF.

The chain links TRBV29-1 to TRBJ2-2, with a tentative D call TRBD2 (7 bases). From germline, CDR1 is SQVTM and CDR2 ANQGSEA. V dropped 4 bases and J dropped 4 bases, with 22 bases sitting between them. The CDR3 loop spans 17 amino acids. CDR3 bases: TGCAGCGTTGTGGGGGGGCGCGGGACATCATTCACCGGGGAGCTGTTTTTT. Translated: CSVVGGRGTSFTGELFF.

This chain links TRBV10-2 with TRBJ2-3, with D perhaps matching TRBD2 (6 bases). V lost 7 bases and J 8 bases, leaving 19 bases between the germline ends. This CDR3 is built from 14 residues. Germline V lookup: CDR1 WSHSY, CDR2 SAAADI. The CDR3 here is CASTTDYPVGTQYF. In nucleotides, the CDR3 is TGCGCCAGCACCACGGACTATCCGGTGGGTACGCAGTATTTT.

The chain combines TRBV15 with TRBJ1-3; D remains unclear. CDR3 length: 16 residues. Per the germline V gene, CDR1 is LNHNV and CDR2 is YYDKDF (reference sequence). Trimming took off 1 base at V and 0 bases at J, with 10 bases between the two ends. The CDR3 bases are TGTGCCACCAGCAGAGGAGGTTTGCGCTCTGGAAACACCATATATTTT. This codes for CATSRGGLRSGNTIYF.

The J gene is TRBJ2-3, the V gene TRBV21-1; the table names TRBD2, a call not compared with the DNA. TRBV21-1 is a recognized pseudogene. This CDR3 is 13 amino acids long. The CDR3 loop reads CASSTSGRDTQYF. The CDR3 bases are TGTGCCAGCAGCACTAGCGGGAGGGATACGCAGTATTTT.

The chain joins TRBV7-8 to TRBJ1-4; TRBD1 is a possible D gene (6 bases). This CDR3 contains 15 residues. V gave up 5 bases and J gave up 7 bases, with 17 bases separating them. Germline V lookup: CDR1 SGHVS, CDR2 FQNEAQ. CDR3 sequence (DNA): TGTGCCAGCAGCCTCGGGACAACTGTAGGTGAAAAACTGTTTTTT. It specifies CASSLGTTVGEKLFF.

The chain recombines TRBV9 with TRBJ1-2, with D maybe TRBD1 (5 bases). Trimming removed 0 bases from V and 4 bases from J, with 10 bases in between. The CDR3 runs to 14 residues. Per germline, CDR1 SGDLS and CDR2 YYNGEE. CDR3 in DNA: TGTGCCAGCAGCGTAGGTGGGGGGACCTATGGCTACACCTTC. It encodes CASSVGGGTYGYTF.

The chain uses TRBV12-5 and TRBJ2-5; the D is unclear. V lost 0 bases, J lost 2 bases, and 19 bases lay in between. This CDR3 spans 18 amino acids. Germline CDR1 is LGHNT and CDR2 is FRNRAP. The CDR3 region is CASGLVLVLSEGQETQYF. For the CDR3, the DNA is TGTGCTAGTGGTTTGGTACTGGTTTTGAGTGAAGGGCAAGAGACCCAGTACTTC.

The V gene is TRBV6-2 or TRBV6-3, the J gene TRBJ2-1; 8 bases are a match to TRBD2. This CDR3 is 17 amino acids long. J was trimmed by 5 bases and V by 2 bases; bases with no gene match: 11. From germline, CDR1 is MNHEY and CDR2 SVGEGT. The CDR3: CASSYRGTRQNNNEQFF. The CDR3 DNA is TGTGCCAGCAGTTACAGAGGGACTAGACAAAACAACAATGAGCAGTTCTTC.

This CDR3 reads CASSRKREVYNEQFF. In DNA, the CDR3 is TGTGCCAGCTCACGAAAGCGGGAAGTCTACAATGAGCAGTTCTTC. The rearrangement links TRBV18 to TRBJ2-1; 7 bases map to TRBD2. V trimming: 4 bases; J trimming: 3 bases; junction bases outside the gene matches: 6. CDR3 length equals 15 residues. Germline CDR1 reads KGHSH; CDR2 reads LQKENI.

This clone appeared a single time. J is TRBJ2-3 and V is TRBV7-3; the D gene is possibly TRBD1 (6 bases). V was clipped by 6 bases and J by 2 bases, with 12 bases between them. The germline CDR1 and CDR2 sequences are SGHTA and FQGTGA. The length of the CDR3 is 14 residues. CDR3 amino acids: CASRIQGHTDTQYF. As DNA, the CDR3 is TGTGCCAGCAGGATACAGGGACACACAGATACGCAGTATTTT.

The chain couples TRBV5-6 to TRBJ2-7; no firm D call. Germline CDR1 reads SGHDT; CDR2 reads YYEEEE. Trimming pared 1 base from V and 0 bases from J, leaving 5 bases between. The CDR3 is 13 amino acids. The CDR3 sequence: CASSLRSSYEQYF. Here the CDR3 DNA reads TGTGCCAGCAGCTTGCGGAGCTCCTACGAGCAGTACTTC.

As to this clone: One end of the junction is discordant with germline, which a read error may explain. The CDR3 nucleotides are TGTGCCAGCAGTTTTTATGAGAAGATCTTT. Its translation is CASSFYEKIF. The chain recombines TRBV28 with TRBJ1-1; no clear D gene. The germline V gene has CDR1 MDHEN and CDR2 SYDVKM. The CDR3 length is 10 residues. The full variable domain, with the rest looked up from reference TRBV28 and TRBJ1-1, is DVKVTQSSRYLVKRTGEKVFLECVQDMDHENMFWYRQDPGLGLRLIYFSYDVKMKEKGDIPEGYSVSREKKERFSLILESASTNQTSMYLCASSFYEKIFGQGTRLTVV.

The chain employs TRBV30 and TRBJ2-1; maybe TRBD2 (6 bases). The CDR3 consists of 17 residues. Germline values: CDR1 GTSNPN, CDR2 SVGIG (reference sequence). Trimming left V 0 bases short and J 2 bases short, with 17 bases between. CDR3 nucleotide sequence: TGTGCCTGGAGTGTACAATTTACTAGCTTTACCTACAATGAGCAGTTCTTC. It encodes CAWSVQFTSFTYNEQFF. Combining the CDR3 with reference TRBV30 and TRBJ2-1 gives the whole variable domain SQTIHQWPATLVQPVGSPLSLECTVEGTSNPNLYWYRQAAGRGLQLLFYSVGIGQISSEVPQNLSASRPQDRQFILSSKKLLLSDSGFYLCAWSVQFTSFTYNEQFFGPGTRLTVL.

V usage is TRBV9 and J usage is TRBJ2-2; a weak D match, TRBD2 (5 bases). Trimming stripped 2 bases from V and 6 bases from J, with 23 bases between. The CDR3 sequence is 18 residues long. Germline values: CDR1 SGDLS, CDR2 YYNGEE. Written as DNA, the CDR3 is TGTGCCAGCAGCGTGGTGTCTGGAGGTGGTGGGCAAGCCGGGGAGCTGTTTTTT. Amino acids: CASSVVSGGGGQAGELFF.